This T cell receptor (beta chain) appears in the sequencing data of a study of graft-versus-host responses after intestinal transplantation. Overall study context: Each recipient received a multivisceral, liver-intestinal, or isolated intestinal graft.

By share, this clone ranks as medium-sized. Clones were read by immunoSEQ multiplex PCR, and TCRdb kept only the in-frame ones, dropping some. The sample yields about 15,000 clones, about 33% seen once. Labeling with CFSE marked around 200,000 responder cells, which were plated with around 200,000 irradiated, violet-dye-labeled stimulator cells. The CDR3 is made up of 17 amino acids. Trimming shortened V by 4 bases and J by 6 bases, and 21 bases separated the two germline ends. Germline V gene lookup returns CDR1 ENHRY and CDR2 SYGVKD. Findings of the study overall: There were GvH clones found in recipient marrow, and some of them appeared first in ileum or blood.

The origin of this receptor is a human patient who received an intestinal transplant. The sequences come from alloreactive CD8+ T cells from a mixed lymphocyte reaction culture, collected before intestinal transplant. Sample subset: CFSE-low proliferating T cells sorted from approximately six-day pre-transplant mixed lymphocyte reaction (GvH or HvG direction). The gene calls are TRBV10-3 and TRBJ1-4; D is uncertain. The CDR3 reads CAISANDEALLDEKLFF. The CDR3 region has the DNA TGTGCCATCAGTGCGAACGACGAGGCGTTGCTGGATGAAAAACTGTTTTTT.